The next 3 T cell receptor beta chains were all read from a single sample in a study of blood T cells in healthy people across ages. Then a second PCR, running roughly 6 to 11 cycles, was carried out with a sample-barcoded 5' primer and a J-beta primer mix. One entry per CDR3 protein, called by TCRdb with MiXCR from the 5' RACE reads. Here the sample spans 650,000 to 1,000,000 distinct CDR3 sequences, roughly 35% being singletons. Sample: blood. Receptor source: a man younger than 35 in good health.

V is TRBV27 and J is TRBJ2-2; D remains ambiguous. The CDR3 length is 14 residues. The germline CDR1 and CDR2 sequences are MNHEY and SMNVEV (reference sequence). V was clipped by 0 bases and J by 5 bases, with 7 bases between them. The CDR3 DNA reads TGTGCCAGCAGTTTATCGGCTAGGACCGGGGAGCTGTTTTTT. Translation: CASSLSARTGELFF.

As concerns this clonotype: With a much larger clone just one base away, this may be a read error. The chain links TRBV12-3 or TRBV12-4 to TRBJ2-1; D gene uncertain. The CDR3 is 14 amino acids. V was shortened by 5 bases and J by 13 bases, with 21 bases between the two germline ends. The DNA of the CDR3 is TGTGCCAGCAGTACCCGGTATTCTCAAGAGACCCAGTTCTTC. Translated, it gives CASSTRYSQETQFF.

In its sample, this clonotype was seen a few times. V usage is TRBV6-2 or TRBV6-3 and J usage is TRBJ1-5; TRBD1 is a possible D gene (5 bases). Between the trimmed V and J ends, which lost 0 bases and 2 bases, there was a span of 11 bases. The CDR3 has 16 amino acids. The germline V gene has CDR1 MNHEY and CDR2 SVGEGT. CDR3 residues: CASSYSAGLGNQPQHF. CDR3 nucleotides: TGTGCCAGCAGTTACTCGGCAGGGTTGGGCAATCAGCCCCAGCATTTT.